One and the same sample provided the 16 T cell receptor beta chains below, sequenced in a study of blood T cells in healthy people across ages. Sample-barcoded 5' priming and a J-beta primer mix drove a second PCR of roughly 7 to 11 cycles. From the 5' RACE reads, TCRdb called clonotypes with MiXCR, one entry per CDR3 protein. The sample contains around 1.7 million distinct CDR3 sequences, 28% of which appear only once. Sequenced: blood. Source of these receptors: a woman aged 30 to 39 in good health.

V gene TRBV7-2 combines with J gene TRBJ2-4; 7 nucleotides match TRBD1. Germline CDR1 and CDR2: SGHTA and FQGNSA. The CDR3 totals 14 residues. V dropped 4 bases and J dropped 4; count of bases not matched to a gene: 4. The CDR3 is CASSSRQGKNIQYF. DNA of the CDR3: TGTGCCAGCAGCTCGAGACAGGGAAAAAACATTCAGTACTTC. The whole variable domain, filled in from reference TRBV7-2 and TRBJ2-4, reads GAGVSQSPSNKVTEKGKDVELRCDPISGHTALYWYRQSLGQGLEFLIYFQGNSAPDKSGLPSDRFSAERTGGSVSTLTIQRTQQEDSAVYLCASSSRQGKNIQYFGAGTRLSVL.

In its sample, this clonotype was seen a few times. The chain has TRBV12-3 or TRBV12-4 and TRBJ2-5; unclear D gene. The CDR3 covers 12 residues. Trimming removed 6 bases at V and 5 bases at J, with 10 bases between. In DNA form, the CDR3 reads TGTGCCAGCAGGGTGGGCGAGGAGACCCAGTACTTC. It translates to CASRVGEETQYF.

This clonotype was picked up a small number of times. This chain links TRBV7-9 with TRBJ1-2; 10 nucleotides align to TRBD1. V was pared by 2 bases and J by 4 bases, with 7 bases of the junction left unmatched. The CDR3 spans 16 residues. From germline, CDR1 is SEHNR and CDR2 FQNEAQ (reference sequence). CDR3 in DNA: TGTGCCAGCAGCTTAATCTCCGGGACAGGGGCCTATGGCTACACCTTC. This codes for CASSLISGTGAYGYTF.

The V and J genes are TRBV20-1 and TRBJ1-5; D gene uncertain. Germline CDR1 is DFQATT and CDR2 is SNEGSKA (reference sequence). CDR3 length: 13 amino acids. V shed 2 bases and J shed 3 bases, with 8 bases lying between them. The CDR3 loop is CSARPSFNQPQHF. DNA for the CDR3: TGCAGTGCTAGACCCAGTTTCAATCAGCCCCAGCATTTT.

A remark on this clonotype: A much larger clone differs by one base, so this may be a read error. The chain employs TRBV5-1 and TRBJ2-6, with a tentative D call TRBD1 (5 bases). CDR1 is SGHRS and CDR2 is YFSETQ in the germline V gene. This CDR3 has 16 residues. CDR3 sequence: CASSLPTSSGANVPTF. Here the CDR3 DNA reads TGCGCCAGCAGCTTACCCACGAGCTCTGGGGCCAACGTCCCGACTTTC.

The sample holds many counts of this clonotype. The chain has TRBV12-3 or TRBV12-4 and TRBJ2-5; D is tentatively TRBD1 or TRBD2 (5 bases each). Trimming removed 6 bases from V and 2 bases from J, with 13 bases in between. CDR3 length equals 14 residues. CDR3 protein: CASSLPGTQETQYF. CDR3 nucleotides: TGTGCCAGCAGCCTCCCCGGGACGCAAGAGACCCAGTACTTC.

The V call is TRBV9, the J call TRBJ2-3, with D possibly matching TRBD2 (5 bases). The CDR3 contains 14 residues. The germline CDR1 and CDR2 sequences are SGDLS and YYNGEE. The V gene lost 6 bases and the J gene lost 0 bases, with 11 bases spanning the gap. This chain's CDR3 is CASTGGSSTDTQYF. CDR3 DNA: TGTGCCAGCACCGGCGGGTCTAGCACAGATACGCAGTATTTT.

This sequence joins TRBV13 and TRBJ2-1, with D unclear. With 1 base removed from V and 6 bases from J, the gap between germline ends came to 16 bases. CDR3 length: 16 residues. CDR1 and CDR2 from the germline V gene are PRHDT and FYEKMQ (reference sequence). CDR3 nucleotides: TGTGCCAGCAGCTTAGTAGGTGGTCTCCAGGCCAATGAGCAGTTCTTC. It specifies CASSLVGGLQANEQFF.

This clonotype was seen only a few times. This chain links TRBV6-1 with TRBJ2-5; 10 nucleotides match TRBD2. The germline V gene has CDR1 MNHNS and CDR2 SASEGT. The CDR3 spans 17 residues. Trimming cost V 6 bases and J 11 bases; bases outside gene matches: 21. CDR3 coding DNA: TGTGCCAGCAGCCCCGGACTAGCGGCACTTACGTCGTGGGAGCAGTACTTC. It translates to CASSPGLAALTSWEQYF.

The rearrangement links TRBV18 to TRBJ2-4; D perhaps matches TRBD1 (8 bases). This CDR3 spans 16 amino acids. Germline lookup yields CDR1 KGHSH and CDR2 LQKENI. Trimming pared 0 bases from V and 2 bases from J, leaving 11 bases between. CDR3 DNA sequence: TGTGCCAGCTCACCACCACAGGGGGGGTCCAAAAACATTCAGTACTTC. The encoded protein is CASSPPQGGSKNIQYF.

This clonotype came up a few times. The chain carries TRBV20-1 and TRBJ2-1; D uncertain. Trimming stripped 2 bases from V and 15 bases from J, with 5 bases between. The CDR3 is 8 amino acids. Germline loops: CDR1 DFQATT, CDR2 SNEGSKA (reference sequence). The CDR3 DNA reads TGCAGTGCTAGACCCCCGTTCTTC. Translation gives CSARPPFF.

This clonotype was seen only a few times. V is TRBV20-1 and J is TRBJ2-4; no firm D call. There are 13 residues in the CDR3. The germline gives CDR1 DFQATT, CDR2 SNEGSKA (reference sequence). With 7 bases removed from V and 3 bases from J, the gap between germline ends came to 13 bases. The chain's CDR3 is CSGVQTFKNIQYF. In nucleotides, the CDR3 is TGCAGTGGGGTACAGACATTCAAAAACATTCAGTACTTC.

The rearrangement joins TRBV28 to TRBJ2-1; TRBD2 aligns across 12 bases. The CDR3 runs 15 residues. V lost 2 bases to trimming and J lost 15 bases; unmatched junction nucleotides: 11. Germline V CDR1 and CDR2: MDHEN, SYDVKM. The CDR3 protein is CASSLASGGAFVRFF. The CDR3 coding sequence is TGTGCCAGCAGTTTAGCTAGCGGGGGGGCCTTTGTACGGTTCTTC.

V is TRBV15 and J is TRBJ1-1; the D is unclear. Trimming pared 0 bases from V and 0 bases from J, leaving 8 bases between. This CDR3 has 15 amino acids. CDR1 is LNHNV, CDR2 YYDKDF, per germline (reference sequence). The CDR3 coding sequence is TGTGCCACCAGCAGAGATAAGGGCCTGAACACTGAAGCTTTCTTT. This codes for CATSRDKGLNTEAFF.

As for this clonotype: This could be a read error, since a much larger clone is one nucleotide away. The rearrangement links TRBV5-6 to TRBJ2-7, with D perhaps matching TRBD1 (6 bases). The CDR3 spans 15 residues. V lost 2 bases and J lost 4, with 16 bases in between. The germline gives CDR1 SGHDT, CDR2 YYEEEE. Written as DNA, the CDR3 is TGTGCCAGCAGCTTCCCGCCCGCAGGGACATACGAGCAGTACTTC. It yields the protein CASSFPPAGTYEQYF.

This clonotype has ten or more counts. The chain carries TRBV9 and TRBJ2-5; D is unresolved. V lost 3 bases to trimming and J lost 5 bases, with 11 bases between them. Germline V lookup: CDR1 SGDLS, CDR2 YYNGEE. The CDR3 has 13 residues. The CDR3 bases are TGTGCCAGCAGCGACCGTCCGGGCGAGACCCAGTACTTC. Translation gives CASSDRPGETQYF.